This entry lists 5 T cell receptor beta chains sequenced from one sample in a study. Method: immunoSEQ multiplex PCR; TCRdb's copy keeps in-frame clones and lacks some. The sample has tens of thousands of clones, 85% to 95% seen once. The sample was PBMCs. These receptors all stem from a man between 40 and 49 years old with rheumatoid arthritis.

V is TRBV5-1 and J is TRBJ1-1, with 8 bases aligning to TRBD1. Germline CDR1 SGHRS, CDR2 YFSETQ. V gave up 4 bases and J gave up 5 bases; unmatched junction bases: 4. The CDR3 is 13 residues long. In DNA form, the CDR3 reads TGCGCCAGCAGCGGACAGGGTTATACTGAAGCTTTCTTT. Encoded protein: CASSGQGYTEAFF.

V is TRBV19 and J is TRBJ2-3, with TRBD1 identical over 8 bases. CDR1 LNHDA and CDR2 SQIVND come from the germline V gene (reference sequence). V lost 7 bases and J lost 1; bases outside the gene matches: 7. The CDR3 is 15 amino acids. CDR3 protein: CASTSGGGRTDTQYF. CDR3 in DNA: TGTGCCAGTACATCAGGGGGCGGACGCACAGATACGCAGTATTTT.

The V call is TRBV29-1, the J call TRBJ2-5, with 7 bases fitting TRBD2. Unmatched junction bases numbered 6, after V lost 6 bases and J lost 2 bases. Germline CDR1 SQVTM, CDR2 ANQGSEA. This CDR3 is 13 amino acids long. CDR3 DNA: TGCAGCGTCGTAAAGGGAGGGCAAGAGACCCAGTACTTC. Translation gives CSVVKGGQETQYF.

This clone was seen a few times. This rearrangement joins TRBV19 to TRBJ2-2; D is uncertain. Germline CDR1 is LNHDA and CDR2 is SQIVND (reference sequence). V gave up 5 bases and J gave up 5 bases, with 9 bases separating them. CDR3 length: 13 amino acids. The CDR3 nucleotides read TGTGCCAGTAGTTTCCAAGTGACCGGGGAGCTGTTTTTT. Its protein is CASSFQVTGELFF.

The chain links TRBV3-1 (or the pseudogene TRBV3-2) to TRBJ1-2; the match to TRBD1 covers 8 bases. The V gene end was trimmed by 1 base and the J gene end by 8 bases; junction bases not matched to a gene: 6. The germline gives CDR1 LGHDT, CDR2 YNNKEL (reference sequence). The CDR3 runs 14 residues. In DNA form, the CDR3 reads TGTGCCAGCAGCCAAGGTGGACAGGGCGGGGGCTACACCTTC. Its protein product is CASSQGGQGGGYTF.